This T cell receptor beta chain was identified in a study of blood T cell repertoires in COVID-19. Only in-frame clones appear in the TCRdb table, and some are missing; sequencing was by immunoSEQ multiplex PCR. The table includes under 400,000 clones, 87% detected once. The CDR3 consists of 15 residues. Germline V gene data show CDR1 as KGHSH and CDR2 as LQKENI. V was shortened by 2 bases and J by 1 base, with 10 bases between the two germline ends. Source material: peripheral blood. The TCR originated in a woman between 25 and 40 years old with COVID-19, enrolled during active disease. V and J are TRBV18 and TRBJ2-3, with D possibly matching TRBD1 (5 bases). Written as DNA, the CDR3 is TGTGCCAGCTCACCAGGGGCACCCCGCACAGATACGCAGTATTTT. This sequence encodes CASSPGAPRTDTQYF. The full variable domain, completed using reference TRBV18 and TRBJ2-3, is NAGVMQNPRHLVRRRGQEARLRCSPMKGHSHVYWYRQLPEEGLKFMVYLQKENIIDESGMPKERFSAEFPKEGPSILRIQQVVRGDSAAYFCASSPGAPRTDTQYFGPGTRLTVL.